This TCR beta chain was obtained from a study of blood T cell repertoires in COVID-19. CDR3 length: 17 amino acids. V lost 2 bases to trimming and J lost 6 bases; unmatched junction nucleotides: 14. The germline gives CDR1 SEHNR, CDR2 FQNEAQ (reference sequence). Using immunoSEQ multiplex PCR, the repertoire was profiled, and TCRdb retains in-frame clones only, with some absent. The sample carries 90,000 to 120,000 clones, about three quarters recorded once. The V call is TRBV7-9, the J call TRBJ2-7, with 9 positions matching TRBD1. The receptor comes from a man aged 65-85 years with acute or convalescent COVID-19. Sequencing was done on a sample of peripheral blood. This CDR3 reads CASSLPPGGQGFGEQYF. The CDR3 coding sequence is TGTGCCAGCAGCTTACCGCCCGGCGGACAGGGGTTTGGCGAGCAGTACTTC. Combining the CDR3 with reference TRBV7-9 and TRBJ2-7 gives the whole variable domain DTGVSQNPRHKITKRGQNVTFRCDPISEHNRLYWYRQTLGQGPEFLTYFQNEAQLEKSRLLSDRFSAERPKGSFSTLEIQRTEQGDSAMYLCASSLPPGGQGFGEQYFGPGTRLTVT.